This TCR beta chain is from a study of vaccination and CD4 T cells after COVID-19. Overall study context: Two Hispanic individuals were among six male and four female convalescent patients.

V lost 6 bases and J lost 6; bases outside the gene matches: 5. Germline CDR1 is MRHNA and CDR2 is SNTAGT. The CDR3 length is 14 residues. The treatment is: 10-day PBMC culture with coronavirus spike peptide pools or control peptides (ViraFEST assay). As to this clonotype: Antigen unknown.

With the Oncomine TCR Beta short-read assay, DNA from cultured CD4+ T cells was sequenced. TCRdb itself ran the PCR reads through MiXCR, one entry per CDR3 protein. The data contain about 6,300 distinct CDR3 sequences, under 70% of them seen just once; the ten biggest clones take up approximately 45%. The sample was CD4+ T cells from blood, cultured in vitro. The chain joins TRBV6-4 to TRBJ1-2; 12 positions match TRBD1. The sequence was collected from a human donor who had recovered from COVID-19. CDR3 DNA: TGTGCCAGCAGAGCCGGGACAGGGGGCCATGGCTACACCTTC. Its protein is CASRAGTGGHGYTF.